This TCR beta chain stems from a study of cytomegalovirus exposure and HLA in healthy donors. Overall study context: Membership in the Caucasian-associated ancestry cluster was found for around four fifths of almost 400 genotyped donors. Study-wide results and limits: In a later analysis, a genetic analysis reported fewer productive-TCR N-insertions in an Asian-associated ancestry cluster than the cohort average. In an earlier analysis, most TCR beta V segments were productive about 87% or about 30% of the time. Rarity marked most TCR sequences, yet some public TCRs occurred in many donors.

V was pared by 5 bases and J by 8 bases, with 8 bases of the junction left unmatched. The CDR3 extends over 13 amino acids. CDR1 is SEHNR and CDR2 is FQNEAQ in the germline V gene (reference sequence). For this clone: Its cognate antigen is unknown. Other nucleotide sequences from this sample produce the same CDR3.

The PCR made use of 60 Vbeta and 13 Jbeta primers. Sequencing was performed with immunoSEQ multiplex PCR; in TCRdb, only in-frame clones are kept and a portion is missing. Among around 160,000 clones listed, around 79% were seen once. The gene calls are TRBV7-9 and TRBJ1-2; TRBD1 agrees at 7 bases. The specimen was PBMCs. The sequence came from a woman aged 35 to 49 in good health and CMV-seropositive. CDR3 in amino acids: CASSHDRVVGYTF. CDR3 sequence (DNA): TGTGCCAGCAGCCACGACAGGGTAGTGGGCTACACCTTC.